The entry that follows covers one T cell receptor beta chain sequence. A much larger clone lies one base from this, so it may be a read error. No conserved phenylalanine or tryptophan is present at the end of the CDR3, so a read error is the likely explanation. The CDR3 has 12 amino acids. Trimming cost V 0 bases and J 3 bases, with 3 bases left between them. Germline CDR1 and CDR2: MNHEY and SVGEGT. RNA transcripts were the template for amplifying TCR beta CDR3 regions. First-round RT-PCR of the TCR CDR3 relied on the HTBI primer set. Each CDR3 protein gets one entry after TCRdb re-called the multiplex PCR reads with MiXCR. The sample contains a few hundred thousand distinct CDR3 sequences, roughly 14% of which appear only once. The data are from a study of T cells in Graves' hyperthyroidism and ophthalmopathy.

The material sequenced was blood. The J gene is TRBJ2-7, the V gene TRBV6-2 or TRBV6-3; no firm D call. The receptor was derived from a woman aged 30 to 39 with Graves' hyperthyroidism that later progressed to Graves' ophthalmopathy. The CDR3 sequence: CASSYSHYEQYL. Written as DNA, the CDR3 is TGTGCCAGCAGTTACTCACACTACGAGCAGTACCTC.